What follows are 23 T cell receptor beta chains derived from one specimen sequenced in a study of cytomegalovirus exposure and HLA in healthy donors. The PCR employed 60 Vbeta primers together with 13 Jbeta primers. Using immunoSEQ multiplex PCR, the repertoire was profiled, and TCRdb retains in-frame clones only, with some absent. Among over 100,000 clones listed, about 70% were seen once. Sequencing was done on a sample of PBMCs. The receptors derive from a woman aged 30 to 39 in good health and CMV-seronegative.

This chain's CDR3 is CASSYSRTQRGGTQYF. The DNA of the CDR3 is TGTGCCAGCAGTTATTCTAGGACCCAGCGGGGGGGGACCCAGTACTTC. The chain combines TRBV6-5 with TRBJ2-5, with TRBD2 matching over 10 bases. Losses at the gene ends were 3 bases for V and 7 bases for J; bases not matched to a gene: 11. CDR1 is MNHEY, CDR2 SVGAGI, per germline. This CDR3 comprises 16 residues.

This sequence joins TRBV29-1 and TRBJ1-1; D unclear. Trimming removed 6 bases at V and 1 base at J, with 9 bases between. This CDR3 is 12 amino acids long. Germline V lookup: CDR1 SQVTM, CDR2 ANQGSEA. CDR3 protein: CSVWRGNTEAFF. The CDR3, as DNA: TGCAGCGTGTGGCGGGGGAACACTGAAGCTTTCTTT. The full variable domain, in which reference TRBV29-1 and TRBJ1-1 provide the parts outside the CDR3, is SAVISQKPSRDICQRGTSLTIQCQVDSQVTMMFWYRQQPGQSLTLIATANQGSEATYESGFVIDKFPISRPNLTFSTLTVSNMSPEDSSIYLCSVWRGNTEAFFGQGTRLTVV.

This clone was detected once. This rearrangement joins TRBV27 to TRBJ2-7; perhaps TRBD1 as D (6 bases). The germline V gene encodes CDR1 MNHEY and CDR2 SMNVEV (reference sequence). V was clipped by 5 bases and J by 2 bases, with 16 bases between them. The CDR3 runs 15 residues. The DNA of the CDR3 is TGTGCCAGCAGTCCCTCAACAGGGTTGGCCTACGAGCAGTACTTC. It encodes CASSPSTGLAYEQYF.

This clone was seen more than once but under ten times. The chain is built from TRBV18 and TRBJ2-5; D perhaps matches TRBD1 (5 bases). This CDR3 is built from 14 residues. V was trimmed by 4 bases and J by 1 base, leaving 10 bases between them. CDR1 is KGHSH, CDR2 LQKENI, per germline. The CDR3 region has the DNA TGTGCCAGCTCACTAGGACAAGTCCAAGAGACCCAGTACTTC. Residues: CASSLGQVQETQYF.

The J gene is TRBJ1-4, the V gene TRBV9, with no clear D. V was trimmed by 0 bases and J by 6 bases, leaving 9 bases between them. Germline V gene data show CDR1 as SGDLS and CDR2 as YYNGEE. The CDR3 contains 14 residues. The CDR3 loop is CASSVEGGYEKLFF. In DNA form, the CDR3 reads TGTGCCAGCAGCGTAGAGGGAGGGTATGAAAAACTGTTTTTT.

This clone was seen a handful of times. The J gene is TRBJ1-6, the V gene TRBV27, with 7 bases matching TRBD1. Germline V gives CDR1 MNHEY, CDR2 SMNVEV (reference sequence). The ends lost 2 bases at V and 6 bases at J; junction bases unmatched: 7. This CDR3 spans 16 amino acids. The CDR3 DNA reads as TGTGCCAGCAGTTTAAACGCCAGGGGGACTAATTCACCCCTCCACTTT. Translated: CASSLNARGTNSPLHF.

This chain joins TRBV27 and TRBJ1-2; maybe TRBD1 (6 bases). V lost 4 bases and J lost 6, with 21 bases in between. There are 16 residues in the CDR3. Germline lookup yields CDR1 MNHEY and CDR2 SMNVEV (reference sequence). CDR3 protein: CASSSRRGLRGNGYTF. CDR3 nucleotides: TGTGCCAGCAGTTCTAGGCGGGGGCTGAGGGGTAATGGCTACACCTTC.

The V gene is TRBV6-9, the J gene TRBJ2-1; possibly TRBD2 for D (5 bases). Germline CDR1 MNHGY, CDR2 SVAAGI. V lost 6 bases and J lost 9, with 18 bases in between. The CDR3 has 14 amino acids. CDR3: CASRWTSFGVEQFF. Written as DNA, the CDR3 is TGTGCCAGCAGGTGGACTTCGTTTGGTGTTGAGCAGTTCTTC.

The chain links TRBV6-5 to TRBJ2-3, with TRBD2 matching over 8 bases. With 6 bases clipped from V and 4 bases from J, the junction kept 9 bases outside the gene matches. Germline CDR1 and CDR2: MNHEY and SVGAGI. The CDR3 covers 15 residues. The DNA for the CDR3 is TGTGCCAGCAGCTCTACGAGCGGGGGTCCAGATACGCAGTATTTT. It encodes CASSSTSGGPDTQYF.

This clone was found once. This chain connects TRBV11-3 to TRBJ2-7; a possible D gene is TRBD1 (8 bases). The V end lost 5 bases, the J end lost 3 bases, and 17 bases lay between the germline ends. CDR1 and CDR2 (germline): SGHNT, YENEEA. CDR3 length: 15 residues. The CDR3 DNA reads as TGTGCCAGCAGCCCAAACAGGGGGAGGGGCTACGAGCAGTACTTC. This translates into CASSPNRGRGYEQYF.

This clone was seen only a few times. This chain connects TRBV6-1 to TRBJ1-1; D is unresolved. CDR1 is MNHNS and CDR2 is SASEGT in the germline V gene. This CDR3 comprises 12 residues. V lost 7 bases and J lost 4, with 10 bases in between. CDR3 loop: CASKTGSTEAFF. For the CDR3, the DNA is TGTGCCAGCAAAACGGGGAGCACTGAAGCTTTCTTT.

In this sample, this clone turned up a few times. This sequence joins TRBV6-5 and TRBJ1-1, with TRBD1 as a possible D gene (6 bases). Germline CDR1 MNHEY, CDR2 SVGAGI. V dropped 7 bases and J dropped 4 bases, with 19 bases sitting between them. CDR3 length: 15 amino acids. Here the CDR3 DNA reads TGTGCCAGCATCCCGGCCGGACAGTGGGCCACTGAAGCTTTCTTT. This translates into CASIPAGQWATEAFF.

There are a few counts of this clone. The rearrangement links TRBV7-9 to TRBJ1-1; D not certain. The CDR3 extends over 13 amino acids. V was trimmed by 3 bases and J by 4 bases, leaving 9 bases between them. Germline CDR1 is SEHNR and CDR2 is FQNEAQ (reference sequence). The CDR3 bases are TGTGCCAGCAGCTTTACCCATAGCACTGAAGCTTTCTTT. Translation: CASSFTHSTEAFF.

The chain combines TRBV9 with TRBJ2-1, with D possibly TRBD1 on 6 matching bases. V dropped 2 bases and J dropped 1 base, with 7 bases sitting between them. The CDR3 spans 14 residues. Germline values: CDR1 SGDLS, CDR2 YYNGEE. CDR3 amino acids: CASSVTGSYNEQFF. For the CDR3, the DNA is TGTGCCAGCAGCGTGACAGGTTCCTACAATGAGCAGTTCTTC.

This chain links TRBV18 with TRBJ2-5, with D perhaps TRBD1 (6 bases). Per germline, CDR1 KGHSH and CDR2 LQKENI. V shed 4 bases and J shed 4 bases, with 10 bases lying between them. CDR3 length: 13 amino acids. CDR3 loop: CASSRGHTETQYF. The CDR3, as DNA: TGTGCCAGCTCACGGGGACATACAGAGACCCAGTACTTC.

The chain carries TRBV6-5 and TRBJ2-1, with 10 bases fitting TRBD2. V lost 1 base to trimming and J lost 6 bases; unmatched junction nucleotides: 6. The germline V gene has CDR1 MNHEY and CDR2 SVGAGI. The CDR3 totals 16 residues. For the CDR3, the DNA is TGTGCCAGCAGTTACTATCGGACTAGCGGTTCCAATGAGCAGTTCTTC. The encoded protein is CASSYYRTSGSNEQFF.

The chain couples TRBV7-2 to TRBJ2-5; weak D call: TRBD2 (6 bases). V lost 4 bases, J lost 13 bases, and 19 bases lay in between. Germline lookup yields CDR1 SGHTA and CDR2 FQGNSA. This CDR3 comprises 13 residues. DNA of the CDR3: TGTGCCAGCAGCTCCGGGAGCGGGTACCTCCTGTACTTC. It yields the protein CASSSGSGYLLYF.

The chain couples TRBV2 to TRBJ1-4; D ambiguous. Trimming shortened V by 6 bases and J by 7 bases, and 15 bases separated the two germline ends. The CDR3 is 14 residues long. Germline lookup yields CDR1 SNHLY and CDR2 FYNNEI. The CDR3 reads CASSARSGSEKLFF. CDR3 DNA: TGTGCCAGCAGCGCAAGGAGCGGGAGTGAAAAACTGTTTTTT.

The CDR3 spells CASSYSTPRDTEAFF. The CDR3 nucleotides read TGTGCCAGCAGTTACTCGACACCCAGGGACACTGAAGCTTTCTTT. This chain connects TRBV6-6 to TRBJ1-1; D may be TRBD1 (5 bases). This CDR3 has 15 amino acids. Germline V gene lookup returns CDR1 MNHNY and CDR2 SVGAGI (reference sequence). Trimming took 0 bases from V and 3 from J, leaving 11 bases between them.

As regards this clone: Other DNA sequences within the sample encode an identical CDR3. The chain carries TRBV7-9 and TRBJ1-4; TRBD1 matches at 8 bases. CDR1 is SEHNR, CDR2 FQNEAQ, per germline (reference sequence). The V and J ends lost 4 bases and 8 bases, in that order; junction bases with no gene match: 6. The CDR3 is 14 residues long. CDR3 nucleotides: TGTGCCAGCAGCTCTCGAACAGGGGGAGAAAAACTGTTTTTT. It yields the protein CASSSRTGGEKLFF.

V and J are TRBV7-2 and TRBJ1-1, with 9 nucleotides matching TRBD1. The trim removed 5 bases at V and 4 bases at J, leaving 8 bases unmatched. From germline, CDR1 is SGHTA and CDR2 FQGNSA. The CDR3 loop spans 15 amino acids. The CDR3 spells CASSTQGAGGTEAFF. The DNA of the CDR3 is TGTGCCAGCAGCACACAGGGGGCGGGAGGCACTGAAGCTTTCTTT. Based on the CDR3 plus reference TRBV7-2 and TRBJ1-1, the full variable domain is GAGVSQSPSNKVTEKGKDVELRCDPISGHTALYWYRQSLGQGLEFLIYFQGNSAPDKSGLPSDRFSAERTGGSVSTLTIQRTQQEDSAVYLCASSTQGAGGTEAFFGQGTRLTVV.

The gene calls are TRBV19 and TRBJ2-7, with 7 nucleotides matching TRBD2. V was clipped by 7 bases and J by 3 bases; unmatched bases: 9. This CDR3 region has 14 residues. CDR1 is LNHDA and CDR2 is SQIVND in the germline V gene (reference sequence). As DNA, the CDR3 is TGTGCCAGTATGCAGAATGTAGCGGGCTACGAGCAGTACTTC. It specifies CASMQNVAGYEQYF.

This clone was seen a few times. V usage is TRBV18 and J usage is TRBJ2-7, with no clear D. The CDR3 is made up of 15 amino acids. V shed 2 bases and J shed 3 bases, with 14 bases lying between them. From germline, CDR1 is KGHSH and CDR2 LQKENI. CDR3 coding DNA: TGTGCCAGCTCACCATCGGTGGAGCCAGACTACGAGCAGTACTTC. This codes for CASSPSVEPDYEQYF.